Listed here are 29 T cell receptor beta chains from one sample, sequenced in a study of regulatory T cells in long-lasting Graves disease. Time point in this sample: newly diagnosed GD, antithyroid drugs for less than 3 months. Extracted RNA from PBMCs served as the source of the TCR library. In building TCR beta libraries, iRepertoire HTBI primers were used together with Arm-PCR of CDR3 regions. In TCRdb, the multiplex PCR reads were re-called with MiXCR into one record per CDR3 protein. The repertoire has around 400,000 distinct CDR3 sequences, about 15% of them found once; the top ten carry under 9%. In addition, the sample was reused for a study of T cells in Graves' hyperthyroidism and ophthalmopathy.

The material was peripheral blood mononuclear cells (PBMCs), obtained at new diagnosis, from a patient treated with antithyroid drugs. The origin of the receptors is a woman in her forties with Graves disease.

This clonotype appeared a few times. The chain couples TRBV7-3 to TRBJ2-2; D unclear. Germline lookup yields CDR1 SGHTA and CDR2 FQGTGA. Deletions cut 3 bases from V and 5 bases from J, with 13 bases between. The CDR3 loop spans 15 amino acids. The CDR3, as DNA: TGTGCCAGCAGCTTTCAGGCTGGATTGACCGGGGAGCTGTTTTTT. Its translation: CASSFQAGLTGELFF.

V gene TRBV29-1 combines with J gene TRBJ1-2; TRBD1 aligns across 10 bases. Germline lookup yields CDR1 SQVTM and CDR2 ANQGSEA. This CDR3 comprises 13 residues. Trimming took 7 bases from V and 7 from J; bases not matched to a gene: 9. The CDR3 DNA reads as TGCAGCGCTCGACAGGGGGCGAGATCTGGCTACACCTTC. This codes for CSARQGARSGYTF.

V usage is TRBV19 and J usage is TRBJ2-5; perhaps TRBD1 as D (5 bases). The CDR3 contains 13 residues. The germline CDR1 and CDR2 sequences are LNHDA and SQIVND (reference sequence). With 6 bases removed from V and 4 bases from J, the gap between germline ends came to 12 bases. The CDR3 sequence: CASSPRARETQYF. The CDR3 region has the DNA TGTGCCAGTAGCCCCAGGGCGAGAGAGACCCAGTACTTC. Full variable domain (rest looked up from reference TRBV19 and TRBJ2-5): DGGITQSPKYLFRKEGQNVTLSCEQNLNHDAMYWYRQDPGQGLRLIYYSQIVNDFQKGDIAEGYSVSREKKESFPLTVTSAQKNPTAFYLCASSPRARETQYFGPGTRLLVL.

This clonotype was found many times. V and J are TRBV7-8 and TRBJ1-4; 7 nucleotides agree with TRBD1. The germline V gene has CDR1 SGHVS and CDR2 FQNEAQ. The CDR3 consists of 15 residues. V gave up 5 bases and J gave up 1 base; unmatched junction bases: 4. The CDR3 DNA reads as TGTGCCAGCAGCCCAAGACAGGGAACTAATGAAAAACTGTTTTTT. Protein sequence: CASSPRQGTNEKLFF.

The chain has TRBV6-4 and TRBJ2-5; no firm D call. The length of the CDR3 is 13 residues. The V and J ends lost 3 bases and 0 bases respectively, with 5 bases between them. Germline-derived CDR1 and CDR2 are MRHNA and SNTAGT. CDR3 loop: CASSEVDQETQYF. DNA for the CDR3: TGTGCCAGCAGTGAAGTTGACCAAGAGACCCAGTACTTC.

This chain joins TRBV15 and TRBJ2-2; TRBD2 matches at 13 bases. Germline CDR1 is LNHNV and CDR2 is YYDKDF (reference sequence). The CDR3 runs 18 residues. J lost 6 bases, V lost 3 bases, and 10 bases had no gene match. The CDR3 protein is CATSRASTSGRLAGELFF. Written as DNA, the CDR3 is TGTGCCACCAGCAGGGCTTCGACTAGCGGGAGGTTAGCCGGGGAGCTGTTTTTT. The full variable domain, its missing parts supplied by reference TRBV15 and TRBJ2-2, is DAMVIQNPRYQVTQFGKPVTLSCSQTLNHNVMYWYQQKSSQAPKLLFHYYDKDFNNEADTPDNFQSRRPNTSFCFLDIRSPGLGDTAMYLCATSRASTSGRLAGELFFGEGSRLTVL.

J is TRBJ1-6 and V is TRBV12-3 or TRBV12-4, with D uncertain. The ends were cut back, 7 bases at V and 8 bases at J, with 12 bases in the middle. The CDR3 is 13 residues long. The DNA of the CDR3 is TGTGCCAGCACCGAGTTGGCCTATTCACCCCTCCACTTT. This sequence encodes CASTELAYSPLHF.

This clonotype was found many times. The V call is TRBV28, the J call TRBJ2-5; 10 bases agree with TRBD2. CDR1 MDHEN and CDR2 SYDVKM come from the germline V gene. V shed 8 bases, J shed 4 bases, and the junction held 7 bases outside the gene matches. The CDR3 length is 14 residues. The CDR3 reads CASLAGERRETQYF. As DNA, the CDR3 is TGTGCCAGCCTAGCGGGAGAGAGGCGAGAGACCCAGTACTTC.

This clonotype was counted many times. The CDR3 coding sequence is TGCGCCAGCAGCTTGGCGGACGAACCCCGCACCGGGGAGCTGTTTTTT. It specifies CASSLADEPRTGELFF. V and J are TRBV5-1 and TRBJ2-2; D unclear. The CDR3 consists of 16 residues. V lost 0 bases, J lost 4 bases, and 13 bases lay in between. CDR1 and CDR2 (germline): SGHRS, YFSETQ.

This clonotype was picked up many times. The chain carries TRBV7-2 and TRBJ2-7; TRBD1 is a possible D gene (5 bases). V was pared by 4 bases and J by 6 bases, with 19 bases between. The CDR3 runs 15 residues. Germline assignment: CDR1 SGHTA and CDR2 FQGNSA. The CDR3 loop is CASSSPGKKSFEQYF. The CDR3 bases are TGTGCCAGCAGCTCCCCAGGGAAAAAAAGTTTCGAGCAGTACTTC.

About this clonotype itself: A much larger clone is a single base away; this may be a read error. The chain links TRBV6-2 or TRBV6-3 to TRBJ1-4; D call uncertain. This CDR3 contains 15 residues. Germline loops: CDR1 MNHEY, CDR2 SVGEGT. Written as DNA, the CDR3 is TGTGCCAGCAGTTATATAAAGAGGGCGGGTGAAGAACTGTTTTTT. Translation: CASSYIKRAGEELFF.

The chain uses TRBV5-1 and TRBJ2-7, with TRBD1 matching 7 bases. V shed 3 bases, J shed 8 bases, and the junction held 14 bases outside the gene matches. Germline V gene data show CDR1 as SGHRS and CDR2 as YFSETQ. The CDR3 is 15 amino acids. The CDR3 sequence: CASSSHETGYEKQYF. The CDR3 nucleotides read TGCGCCAGCAGCTCCCACGAGACAGGGTATGAAAAGCAGTACTTC.

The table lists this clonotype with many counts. The CDR3 DNA reads as TGTGCCAGCATTCTACAGGGTAGAACTGAAGCTTTCTTT. Its translation is CASILQGRTEAFF. The rearrangement links TRBV2 to TRBJ1-1; TRBD1 might be the D (6 bases). The CDR3 has 13 residues. V was pared by 7 bases and J by 5 bases, with 14 bases between. From germline, CDR1 is SNHLY and CDR2 FYNNEI.

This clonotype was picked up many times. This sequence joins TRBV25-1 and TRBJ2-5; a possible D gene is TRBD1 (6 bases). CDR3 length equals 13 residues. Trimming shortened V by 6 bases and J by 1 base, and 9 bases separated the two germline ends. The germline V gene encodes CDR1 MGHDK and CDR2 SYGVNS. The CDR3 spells CASRWDTQETQYF. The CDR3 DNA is TGTGCCAGCAGATGGGACACCCAAGAGACCCAGTACTTC. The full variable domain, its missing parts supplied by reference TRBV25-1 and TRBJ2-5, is EADIYQTPRYLVIGTGKKITLECSQTMGHDKMYWYQQDPGMELHLIHYSYGVNSTEKGDLSSESTVSRIRTEHFPLTLESARPSHTSQYLCASRWDTQETQYFGPGTRLLVL.

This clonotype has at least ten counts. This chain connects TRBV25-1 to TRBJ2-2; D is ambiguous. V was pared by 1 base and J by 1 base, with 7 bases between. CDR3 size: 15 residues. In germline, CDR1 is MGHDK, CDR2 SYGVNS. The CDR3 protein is CASSEFRVNTGELFF. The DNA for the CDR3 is TGTGCCAGCAGTGAATTCAGAGTGAACACCGGGGAGCTGTTTTTT. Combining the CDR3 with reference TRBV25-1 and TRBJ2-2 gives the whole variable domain EADIYQTPRYLVIGTGKKITLECSQTMGHDKMYWYQQDPGMELHLIHYSYGVNSTEKGDLSSESTVSRIRTEHFPLTLESARPSHTSQYLCASSEFRVNTGELFFGEGSRLTVL.

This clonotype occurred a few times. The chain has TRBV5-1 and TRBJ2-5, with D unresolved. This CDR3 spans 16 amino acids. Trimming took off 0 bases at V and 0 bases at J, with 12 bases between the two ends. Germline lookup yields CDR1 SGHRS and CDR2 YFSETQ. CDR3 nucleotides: TGCGCCAGCAGCTTGGGGGTAGATCGTAACCAAGAGACCCAGTACTTC. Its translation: CASSLGVDRNQETQYF.

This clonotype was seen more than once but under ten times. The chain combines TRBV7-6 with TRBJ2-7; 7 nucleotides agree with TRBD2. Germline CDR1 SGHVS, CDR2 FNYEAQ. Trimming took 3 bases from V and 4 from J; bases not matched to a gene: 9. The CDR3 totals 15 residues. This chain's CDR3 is CASSFGLADTYEQYF. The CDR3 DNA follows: TGTGCCAGCAGCTTCGGGCTAGCGGATACTTACGAGCAGTACTTC.

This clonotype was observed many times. The CDR3 DNA follows: TGTGCCAGCAGCTTGGAAAGCCAGCTTGCAGATACGCAGTATTTT. It yields the protein CASSLESQLADTQYF. The chain carries TRBV5-4 and TRBJ2-3; D gene ambiguous. This CDR3 contains 15 residues. Between the trimmed V and J ends, which lost 0 bases and 4 bases, there was a span of 12 bases. Germline CDR1 is SGHNT and CDR2 is YYREEE (reference sequence).

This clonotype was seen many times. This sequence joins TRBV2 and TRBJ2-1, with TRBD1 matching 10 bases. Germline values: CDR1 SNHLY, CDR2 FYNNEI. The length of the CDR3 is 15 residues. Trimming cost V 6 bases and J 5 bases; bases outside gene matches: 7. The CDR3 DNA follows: TGTGCCAGCAGCTTAGACAGGGGGCGTCACAATGAGCAGTTCTTC. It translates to CASSLDRGRHNEQFF.

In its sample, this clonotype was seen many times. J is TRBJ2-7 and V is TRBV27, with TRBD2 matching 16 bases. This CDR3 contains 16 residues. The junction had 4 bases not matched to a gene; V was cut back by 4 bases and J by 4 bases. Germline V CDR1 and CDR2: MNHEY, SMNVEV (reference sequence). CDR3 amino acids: CASSSGLAGGPYEQYF. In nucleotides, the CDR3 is TGTGCCAGCAGTTCGGGACTAGCGGGAGGGCCTTACGAGCAGTACTTC.

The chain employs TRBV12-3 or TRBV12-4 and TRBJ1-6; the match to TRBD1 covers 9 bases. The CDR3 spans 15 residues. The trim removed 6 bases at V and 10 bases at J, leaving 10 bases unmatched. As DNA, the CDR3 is TGTGCCAGCAGACTCGCCGGGACAGGGTCCTCACCCCTCCACTTT. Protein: CASRLAGTGSSPLHF.

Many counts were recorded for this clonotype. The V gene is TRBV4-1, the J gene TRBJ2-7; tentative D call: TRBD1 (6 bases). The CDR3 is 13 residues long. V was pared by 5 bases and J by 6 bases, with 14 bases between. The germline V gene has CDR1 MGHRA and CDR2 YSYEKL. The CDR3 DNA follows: TGCGCCAGCAGCATCAGACAGGCCTCCGAGCAGTACTTC. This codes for CASSIRQASEQYF.

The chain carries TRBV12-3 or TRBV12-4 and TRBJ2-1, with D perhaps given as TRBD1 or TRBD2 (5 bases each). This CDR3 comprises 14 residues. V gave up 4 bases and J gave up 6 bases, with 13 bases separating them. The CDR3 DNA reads TGTGCCAGCAGTTCGGTTAATGGGGGCAATGAGCAGTTCTTC. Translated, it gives CASSSVNGGNEQFF.

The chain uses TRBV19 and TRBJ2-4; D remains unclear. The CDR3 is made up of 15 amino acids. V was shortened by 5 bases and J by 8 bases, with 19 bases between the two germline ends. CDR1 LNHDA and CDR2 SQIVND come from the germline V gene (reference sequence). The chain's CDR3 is CASSPPLPRQDIQYF. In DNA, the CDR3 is TGTGCCAGTAGTCCCCCTCTGCCGCGGCAGGACATTCAGTACTTC.

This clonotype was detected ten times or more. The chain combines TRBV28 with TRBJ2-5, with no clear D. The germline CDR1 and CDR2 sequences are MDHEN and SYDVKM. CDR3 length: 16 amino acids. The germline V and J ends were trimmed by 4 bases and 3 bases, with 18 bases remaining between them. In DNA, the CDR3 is TGTGCCAGCAGTTCCCAAAGTCGCTTGTACGAAGAGACCCAGTACTTC. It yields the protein CASSSQSRLYEETQYF.

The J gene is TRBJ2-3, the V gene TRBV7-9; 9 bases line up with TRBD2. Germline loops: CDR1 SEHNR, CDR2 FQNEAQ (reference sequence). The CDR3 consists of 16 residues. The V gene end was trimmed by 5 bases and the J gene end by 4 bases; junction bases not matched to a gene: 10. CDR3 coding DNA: TGTGCCAGCAGCCCCTTGCGGGAGGGCAGGGCAGATACGCAGTATTTT. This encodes CASSPLREGRADTQYF.

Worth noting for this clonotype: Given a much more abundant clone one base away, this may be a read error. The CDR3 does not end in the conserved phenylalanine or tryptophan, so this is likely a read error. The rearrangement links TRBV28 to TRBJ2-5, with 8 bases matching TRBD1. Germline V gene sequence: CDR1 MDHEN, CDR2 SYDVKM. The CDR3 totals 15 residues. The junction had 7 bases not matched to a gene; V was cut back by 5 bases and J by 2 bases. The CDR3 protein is CASSLRTGLQETQYL. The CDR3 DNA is TGTGCCAGCAGTCTACGGACAGGGCTGCAAGAGACCCAGTACCTC.

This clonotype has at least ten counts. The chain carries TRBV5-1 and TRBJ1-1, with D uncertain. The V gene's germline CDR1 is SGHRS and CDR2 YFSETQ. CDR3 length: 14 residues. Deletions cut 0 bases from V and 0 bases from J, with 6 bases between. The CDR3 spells CASSLGHLNTEAFF. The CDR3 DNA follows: TGCGCCAGCAGCTTGGGGCACCTGAACACTGAAGCTTTCTTT.

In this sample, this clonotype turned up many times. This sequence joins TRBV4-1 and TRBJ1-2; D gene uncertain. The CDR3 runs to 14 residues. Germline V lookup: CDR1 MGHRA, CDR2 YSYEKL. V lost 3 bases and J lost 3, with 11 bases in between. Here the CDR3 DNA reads TGCGCCAGCAGCCACGATGGGCCCTACTATGGCTACACCTTC. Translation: CASSHDGPYYGYTF.